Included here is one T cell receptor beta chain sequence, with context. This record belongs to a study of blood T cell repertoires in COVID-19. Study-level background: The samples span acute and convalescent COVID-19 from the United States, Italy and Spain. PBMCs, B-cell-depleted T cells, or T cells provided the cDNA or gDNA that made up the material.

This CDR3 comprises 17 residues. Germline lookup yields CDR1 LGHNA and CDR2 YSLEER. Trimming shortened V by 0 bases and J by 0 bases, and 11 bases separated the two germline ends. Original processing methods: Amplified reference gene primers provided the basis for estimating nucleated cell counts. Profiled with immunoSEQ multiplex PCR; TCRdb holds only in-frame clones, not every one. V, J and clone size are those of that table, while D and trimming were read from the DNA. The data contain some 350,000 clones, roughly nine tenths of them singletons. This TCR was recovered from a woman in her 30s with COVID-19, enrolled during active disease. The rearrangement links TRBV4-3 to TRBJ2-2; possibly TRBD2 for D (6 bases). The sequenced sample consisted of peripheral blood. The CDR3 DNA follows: TGCGCCAGCAGCCAAGACGTTGGACTATCGAACACCGGGGAGCTGTTTTTT. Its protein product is CASSQDVGLSNTGELFF.